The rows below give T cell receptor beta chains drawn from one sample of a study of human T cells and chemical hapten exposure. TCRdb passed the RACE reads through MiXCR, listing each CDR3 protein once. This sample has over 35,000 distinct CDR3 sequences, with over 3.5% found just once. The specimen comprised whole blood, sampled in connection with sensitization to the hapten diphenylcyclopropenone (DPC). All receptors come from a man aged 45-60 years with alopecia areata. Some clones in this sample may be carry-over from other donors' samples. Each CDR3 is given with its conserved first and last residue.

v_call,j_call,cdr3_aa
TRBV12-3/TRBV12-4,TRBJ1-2,CASSYRGARANYGYTF
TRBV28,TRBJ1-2,CASSLTGQGGGYTF
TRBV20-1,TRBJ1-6,CSATFTGGALDNSPLHF
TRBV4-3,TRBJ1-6,CASRQRQGGWDSPLHF
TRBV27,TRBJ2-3,CASSLEPSPRTDTQYF
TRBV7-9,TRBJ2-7,CASSLGLAYGEQYF
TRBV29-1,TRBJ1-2,CSAGQGDYGYTF
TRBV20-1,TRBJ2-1,CSARSGTSGRAHNEQFF
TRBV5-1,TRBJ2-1,CASMRAAGKNEQFF
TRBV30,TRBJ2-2,CASKIGLGAGELFF
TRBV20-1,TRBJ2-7,CSAWRDSIILREQYF
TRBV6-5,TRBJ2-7,CASSRTVSSYEQYF
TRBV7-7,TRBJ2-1,CASSLRTGDEQFF
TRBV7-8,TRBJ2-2,CASSPRTGANTGELFF
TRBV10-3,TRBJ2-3,CAISVANYETDTQYF
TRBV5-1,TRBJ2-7,CASSSGTPAYEQYF
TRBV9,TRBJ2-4,CASSMTGGDIQYF
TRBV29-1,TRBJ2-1,CSITGGKREASSSYNEQFF
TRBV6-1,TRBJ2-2,CASISYSFSGELFF
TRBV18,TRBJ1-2,CASSPRDAGRYGYTF
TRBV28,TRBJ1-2,CASSLGGTYGYTF
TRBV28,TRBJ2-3,CASSRTPGADTQYF
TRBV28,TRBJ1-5,CASSLINQPQHF
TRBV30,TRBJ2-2,CAWRAPGSTGELFF
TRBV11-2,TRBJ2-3,CASSLRPGAVDTQYF
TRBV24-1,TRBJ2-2,CATSDRTSGELFF
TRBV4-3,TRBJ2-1,CASSQVYGTEYNEQFF
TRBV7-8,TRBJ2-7,CASSTGTEGFNEQYF
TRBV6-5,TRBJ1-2,CASSYRWDRNYGYTF
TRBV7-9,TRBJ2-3,CASSPLLAESTDTQYF
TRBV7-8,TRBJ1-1,CASSLGRAEAFF
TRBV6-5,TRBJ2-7,CASGLTPSGAEQYF
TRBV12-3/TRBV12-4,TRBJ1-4,CASRHSGYDEKLFF
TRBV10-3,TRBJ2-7,CAISEWGTGVSYEQYF
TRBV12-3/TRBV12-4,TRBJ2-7,CASSLGPHGTGVREQYF
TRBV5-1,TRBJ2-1,CASSSGLEGNEQFF
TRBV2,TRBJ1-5,CASSADREGAESNQPQHF
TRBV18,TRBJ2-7,CASSPRGTLSYEQYF
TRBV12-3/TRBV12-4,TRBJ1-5,CASRDREYQPQHF
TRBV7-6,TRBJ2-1,CASSFRLAGDNEQFF
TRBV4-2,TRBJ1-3,CASSQDLARRNTIYF
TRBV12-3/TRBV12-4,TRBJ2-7,CASSLTGGGYFEQYF
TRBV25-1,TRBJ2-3,CASTRLQGGTDTQYF
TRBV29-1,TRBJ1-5,CSVGGGGNQPQHF
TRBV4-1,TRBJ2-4,CASSQLDANIQYF
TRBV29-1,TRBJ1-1,CSVTTGTGSTEAFF
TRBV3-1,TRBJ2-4,CASSQDWGENIQYF
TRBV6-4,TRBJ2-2,CASSAGDTGELFF
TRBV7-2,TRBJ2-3,CASSVNPLEDTQYF
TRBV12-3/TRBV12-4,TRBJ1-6,CASSLDRSSYNSPLHF
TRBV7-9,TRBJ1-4,CASSPRTGGQEKLFF